Presented here are 24 T cell receptor beta chains from one specimen sequenced in a study of blood T cells in healthy people across ages. With a J-beta primer mix and a sample-barcoded 5' primer, a second PCR ran roughly 6 to 12 cycles. Via MiXCR, TCRdb re-called the 5' RACE reads, giving one row per CDR3 protein. Here the sample spans about 1.8 million distinct CDR3 sequences, less than 50% being singletons. The sequencing sample was made of blood. The receptors come from a middle-aged woman in good health.

This chain connects TRBV7-2 to TRBJ2-5; D is ambiguous. The DNA end is a closer match to TRBJ2-1, so the J assignment may be wrong. In germline, CDR1 is SGHTA, CDR2 FQGNSA. The CDR3 covers 11 residues. The CDR3 DNA sequence: TGTGCCAGCCGCACCACGGAGACCCAGTTCTTC. As protein: CASRTTETQFF.

The chain carries TRBV4-3 and TRBJ1-5, with D uncertain. Germline CDR1 reads LGHNA; CDR2 reads YSLEER. The CDR3 consists of 14 residues. Trimming cost V 1 base and J 5 bases, with 9 bases left between them. The CDR3 nucleotides are TGCGCCAGCAGCCAAGTCGCAGGCGATCAGCCCCAGCATTTT. Residues: CASSQVAGDQPQHF.

The rearrangement links TRBV4-2 to TRBJ2-3; D is possibly TRBD2 (6 bases). Between the trimmed V and J ends, which lost 4 bases and 0 bases, there was a span of 8 bases. This CDR3 is built from 14 residues. CDR1 LGHNA and CDR2 YNFKEQ come from the germline V gene. CDR3 in amino acids: CASSREVSTDTQYF. In DNA form, the CDR3 reads TGTGCCAGCAGCCGGGAGGTTAGCACAGATACGCAGTATTTT.

This clonotype was seen more than once but under ten times. The chain has TRBV20-1 and TRBJ2-3, with 14 bases matching TRBD2. Trimming cost V 7 bases and J 5 bases; bases outside gene matches: 20. Germline V gene lookup returns CDR1 DFQATT and CDR2 SNEGSKA (reference sequence). The CDR3 sequence is 19 residues long. The CDR3 DNA reads TGCAGTGTTTCCCGATCTCCCGGGACTAGCGGGGGTGAAGGAGATACGCAGTATTTT. Encoded protein: CSVSRSPGTSGGEGDTQYF.

The rearrangement links TRBV28 to TRBJ2-7; 11 bases map to TRBD1. Germline-derived CDR1 and CDR2 are MDHEN and SYDVKM. V lost 8 bases and J lost 9; bases outside the gene matches: 15. This CDR3 is 15 amino acids long. Here the CDR3 DNA reads TGTGCCAGCTCCACCTACAGGGACAGGGGGTCAAGGCAGTACTTC. This sequence encodes CASSTYRDRGSRQYF.

The chain employs TRBV6-2 or TRBV6-3 and TRBJ2-7; D is ambiguous. The CDR3 has 14 amino acids. Trimming cost V 3 bases and J 7 bases, with 16 bases left between them. CDR1 and CDR2 from the germline V gene are MNHEY and SVGEGT. The CDR3 sequence: CASSYPGYYNEQYF. CDR3 coding DNA: TGTGCCAGCAGTTATCCCGGCTATTACAATGAGCAGTACTTC.

The CDR3 sequence: CASRWTGANTGELFF. CDR3 nucleotides: TGTGCCAGCAGGTGGACGGGAGCGAACACCGGGGAGCTGTTTTTT. V is TRBV25-1 and J is TRBJ2-2; a weak D match, TRBD2 (6 bases). CDR3 length: 15 amino acids. Germline CDR1 is MGHDK and CDR2 is SYGVNS. V lost 6 bases and J lost 0, with 11 bases in between.

This clonotype has just a few counts. The chain employs TRBV5-5 and TRBJ2-1; 12 nucleotides line up with TRBD2. The J call may be mistaken, given a closer DNA end match to TRBJ2-7. Germline values: CDR1 SGHKS, CDR2 YYEKEE (reference sequence). This CDR3 contains 17 residues. DNA of the CDR3: TGTGCCAGCAGCCCCCAACGGACTAGCGGGGTGAACAATGAGCAGTACTTC. It codes for CASSPQRTSGVNNEQYF.

This clonotype came up a few times. V is TRBV4-2 and J is TRBJ1-5; D remains ambiguous. CDR1 LGHNA and CDR2 YNFKEQ come from the germline V gene. This CDR3 has 15 amino acids. Trimming removed 4 bases at V and 2 bases at J, with 12 bases between. CDR3 region: CASSPRGEGNQPQHF. DNA of the CDR3: TGTGCCAGCAGCCCTCGTGGGGAGGGCAATCAGCCCCAGCATTTT.

There are many counts of this clonotype. The chain carries TRBV5-6 and TRBJ1-2, with D hard to call. Germline V gene lookup returns CDR1 SGHDT and CDR2 YYEEEE. The V end was cut by 5 bases, the J end by 5 bases, with 13 bases between. CDR3 length: 13 amino acids. The CDR3 is CASSLRGTYGYTF. The CDR3 bases are TGTGCCAGCAGTTTACGGGGAACGTATGGCTACACCTTC.

V and J are TRBV20-1 and TRBJ1-1; perhaps TRBD1 as D (5 bases). Looked up from germline, CDR1 is DFQATT and CDR2 is SNEGSKA (reference sequence). CDR3 length equals 14 residues. The V and J ends lost 6 bases and 4 bases respectively, with 18 bases between them. CDR3 sequence: CSAKTGTRITEAFF. CDR3 DNA: TGCAGTGCAAAAACCGGGACGAGGATCACTGAAGCTTTCTTT.

The chain recombines TRBV20-1 with TRBJ2-1; 7 bases fit TRBD2. Trimming removed 5 bases from V and 4 bases from J; junction bases left unmatched: 11. The germline V gene encodes CDR1 DFQATT and CDR2 SNEGSKA (reference sequence). There are 15 residues in the CDR3. CDR3 in amino acids: CSARLRRGRYNEQFF. CDR3 DNA: TGCAGTGCTCGTCTTCGGCGGGGGAGATACAATGAGCAGTTCTTC.

In its sample, this clonotype was seen a few times. V usage is TRBV20-1 and J usage is TRBJ2-1; perhaps TRBD2 as D (5 bases). The CDR3 length is 14 residues. The V end lost 2 bases, the J end lost 12 bases, and 20 bases lay between the germline ends. The germline V gene has CDR1 DFQATT and CDR2 SNEGSKA (reference sequence). The CDR3 DNA follows: TGCAGTGCTAGACCAAGGGATCCAACCGGAGGGCAGTTCTTC. This encodes CSARPRDPTGGQFF.

The CDR3 reads CASSLPVGVGEQFF. DNA of the CDR3: TGTGCCAGCAGTTTACCAGTGGGGGTCGGTGAGCAGTTCTTC. The chain has TRBV12-3 or TRBV12-4 and TRBJ2-1; D tentatively fits TRBD1 or TRBD2 (5 bases each). Trimming cost V 2 bases and J 9 bases, with 14 bases left between them. CDR3 size: 14 residues.

The chain couples TRBV4-2 to TRBJ2-7, with D possibly being TRBD2 (5 bases). The ends were cut back, 0 bases at V and 3 bases at J, with 15 bases in the middle. Germline CDR1 reads LGHNA; CDR2 reads YNFKEQ. CDR3 length equals 16 residues. The CDR3 nucleotides read TGTGCCAGCAGCCAAGACCTTCGGACGGGGTTCTACGAGCAGTACTTC. It is translated as CASSQDLRTGFYEQYF.

The V gene is TRBV6-6, the J gene TRBJ2-7; tentative D call: TRBD2 (5 bases). CDR3 length: 15 residues. Germline assignment: CDR1 MNHNY and CDR2 SVGAGI (reference sequence). Trimming took 5 bases from V and 1 from J, leaving 15 bases between them. The CDR3 nucleotides read TGTGCCAGCAGTCTTGCACCGGGAAAATCCTACGAGCAGTACTTC. This encodes CASSLAPGKSYEQYF.

The table lists this clonotype with a few counts. At one end, the junction sequence differs from germline, possibly due to a read error. The genes are TRBV20-1 and TRBJ2-3; possibly TRBD2 for D (5 bases). This CDR3 is built from 13 residues. Germline lookup yields CDR1 DFQATT and CDR2 SNEGSKA (reference sequence). The CDR3 bases are TGCAGTGCTACAGTCGGGGTCCCAGATACACAGTATTTT. Translating gives CSATVGVPDTQYF.

The chain is built from TRBV5-1 and TRBJ2-5, with 13 bases matching TRBD2. This CDR3 contains 15 residues. V trimming: 4 bases; J trimming: 4 bases; junction bases outside the gene matches: 4. CDR1 SGHRS and CDR2 YFSETQ come from the germline V gene. The CDR3 loop reads CASSVGLAGVETQYF. The CDR3 coding sequence is TGCGCCAGCAGCGTTGGACTAGCGGGGGTAGAGACCCAGTACTTC.

The chain uses TRBV6-2 or TRBV6-3 and TRBJ2-3, with D possibly being TRBD1 (6 bases). The CDR3 consists of 16 residues. Germline CDR1 is MNHEY and CDR2 is SVGEGT. Trimming removed 7 bases from V and 0 bases from J, with 17 bases in between. The chain's CDR3 is CASNLQGPLSTDTQYF. CDR3 nucleotide sequence: TGTGCCAGCAACCTACAGGGACCCCTAAGCACAGATACGCAGTATTTT.

The chain is built from TRBV20-1 and TRBJ2-1; 7 bases agree with TRBD1. The germline V gene encodes CDR1 DFQATT and CDR2 SNEGSKA (reference sequence). The junction had 4 bases not matched to a gene; V was cut back by 3 bases and J by 5 bases. The CDR3 has 13 residues. The CDR3 region is CSASRGNNNEQFF. The CDR3 nucleotides read TGCAGTGCTAGCAGGGGGAATAACAATGAGCAGTTCTTC.

A few counts support this clonotype. The rearrangement links TRBV9 to TRBJ2-4; TRBD1 matches at 9 bases. The ends lost 1 base at V and 4 bases at J; junction bases unmatched: 3. CDR1 is SGDLS and CDR2 is YYNGEE in the germline V gene. The CDR3 has 15 residues. The CDR3 spells CASSVKGTGKNIQYF. CDR3 coding DNA: TGTGCCAGCAGCGTAAAGGGGACAGGGAAAAACATTCAGTACTTC.

V gene TRBV5-1 combines with J gene TRBJ2-3; 9 bases map to TRBD2. The trim removed 1 base at V and 5 bases at J, leaving 14 bases unmatched. Germline CDR1 reads SGHRS; CDR2 reads YFSETQ. The CDR3 length is 18 residues. CDR3 region: CASSLNPLLAGPGDTQYF. CDR3 DNA: TGCGCCAGCAGCTTGAATCCCCTCCTAGCGGGACCCGGAGATACGCAGTATTTT.

The genes are TRBV27 and TRBJ1-6; 8 bases match TRBD1. This CDR3 has 14 residues. V shed 7 bases, J shed 9 bases, and the junction held 8 bases outside the gene matches. The germline V gene has CDR1 MNHEY and CDR2 SMNVEV (reference sequence). The CDR3 DNA sequence: TGTGCCAGCACCACCGGGACAGGTAGTTCACCCCTCCACTTT. Encoded protein: CASTTGTGSSPLHF.

This clonotype was found a few times. The chain joins TRBV14 to TRBJ2-1, with 7 bases lining up with TRBD2. Looked up from germline, CDR1 is SGHDN and CDR2 is FVKESK. The CDR3 length is 14 residues. V was clipped by 4 bases and J by 8 bases; unmatched bases: 8. In DNA, the CDR3 is TGTGCCAGCAGCCTGAGACTAGCCGGCCATGAGCAGTTCTTC. It specifies CASSLRLAGHEQFF.